This T cell receptor beta chain emerged from a study of response to subunit inactivated influenza vaccine. Via MiXCR, TCRdb re-called the RT-PCR reads, giving one row per CDR3 protein. The sample consists of approximately 520,000 distinct CDR3 sequences, 16% of them appearing once. Study outcomes and limitations: Seasonal influenza vaccination, on each occasion, was suggested by the authors to recruit few new T cells.

This clonotype was seen a handful of times. Its antigen remains unidentified. The TCR sequence derives from a man in his fifties or sixties who received an inactivated influenza vaccine. The sequencing here drew on CD4+ T cells sorted from PBMCs, taken around 2 years after vaccination.

The CDR3, as DNA: TGCGCCAGCAGCCACCGGGCGGGGGCAGGGGATGAGCAGTTCTTC. Its translation: CASSHRAGAGDEQFF. This chain joins TRBV4-1 and TRBJ2-1, with a possible D match to TRBD2 (7 bases). V was cut by 3 bases and J by 8 bases, with 17 bases left in between. Germline CDR1 and CDR2: MGHRA and YSYEKL. The CDR3 loop spans 15 amino acids.